These T cell receptor beta chains were read from a single sample in a study of cytomegalovirus exposure and HLA in healthy donors. Only in-frame clones appear in the TCRdb table, and some are missing; sequencing was by immunoSEQ multiplex PCR. This table has tens of thousands of clones, around 78% appearing once. Sequencing used PBMCs. These receptors originate from a female donor in good health and CMV-seronegative. Both conserved end residues are part of each CDR3. D genes are given only for firm matches. Only some rows state a clone size, as once, few, many or a class for expanded clones.

D	V	J	size	CDR3
.	TRBV6-1	TRBJ1-2	few	CASEERVGGYTF
.	TRBV30	TRBJ1-2	.	CAWSVGGGYTF
TRBD1	TRBV27	TRBJ1-2	.	CASSLGQGNYGYTF
.	TRBV29-1	TRBJ2-7	.	CSVEAQVPKYEQYF
TRBD1	TRBV6-6	TRBJ1-1	once	CASTGTGGADTEAFF
TRBD1	TRBV11-1	TRBJ1-4	.	CASSLSDRGNEKLFF
TRBD2	TRBV4-1	TRBJ2-1	.	CASSQGASGGPYNEQFF
TRBD2	TRBV5-1	TRBJ2-3	.	CASSPGLVGTDTQYF
TRBD1	TRBV4-3	TRBJ2-4	.	CASSQEPGQGNEYF
TRBD1	TRBV11-1	TRBJ2-7	.	CASSQRTGDEQYF
.	TRBV11-2	TRBJ2-4	.	CASAPPGSNIQYF
.	TRBV5-1	TRBJ1-1	few	CASSSMRMGDTEAFF
.	TRBV7-8	TRBJ1-1	.	CASSTQGLYTEAFF
.	TRBV14	TRBJ1-1	.	CASSRPGVMNTEAFF
.	TRBV25-1	TRBJ1-6	.	CASSEPQGSFSKIHF
.	TRBV11-1	TRBJ2-3	.	CASSLGDSRRGTQYF
.	TRBV13	TRBJ2-5	.	CASSLRTVQETQYF
.	TRBV5-6	TRBJ2-2	.	CASSLGGQTRTGELFF
TRBD1	TRBV13	TRBJ2-5	.	CASSRSGTGVKETQYF
.	TRBV2	TRBJ1-1	.	CASSEGGVAEAFF
.	TRBV7-3	TRBJ2-2	.	CASSPQDSRNTGELFF
.	TRBV5-1	TRBJ1-3	.	CASSRGGSGNTIYF
.	TRBV5-4	TRBJ2-5	.	CASSLAEHETQYF
.	TRBV4-3	.	.	CASSQDLGTTPYEQYF
TRBD2	TRBV7-3	TRBJ2-1	.	CASSLHQAGGPYQQFF
TRBD1	TRBV6-4	TRBJ2-2	.	CASSPYRGSDTGELFF
.	TRBV6-6	TRBJ1-5	.	CASSYLEGNQPQHF
TRBD1	TRBV19	TRBJ1-6	.	CASTRTGLNSPLHF
.	TRBV2	TRBJ1-2	.	CASSGQGTNYGYTF
.	TRBV7-9	TRBJ2-6	.	CASILGQVVYGANVLTF
TRBD1	TRBV5-5	TRBJ1-1	few	CASSLRIQGAEAFF
TRBD1	TRBV19	TRBJ2-4	.	CASSTHRGLNIQYF
.	TRBV18	TRBJ2-7	once	CASSYSGTQAYEQYF
.	TRBV7-8	TRBJ2-7	.	CASSRGGLSYEQYF
.	TRBV28	TRBJ1-2	few	CASRPGLLYGYTF
.	TRBV7-7	TRBJ1-5	.	CASSRRDKSPQHF
TRBD2	TRBV19	TRBJ2-5	.	CASSSYSGEETQYF
.	TRBV11-3	TRBJ1-2	.	CASSLPSTGSPGYGYTF
.	TRBV6-5	TRBJ2-3	.	CASSYRRDFTDTQYF
.	TRBV5-1	TRBJ1-6	.	CASSLIGRDYNSPLHF
.	TRBV6-6	TRBJ1-2	.	CASSAKTGAINYGYTF
TRBD1	TRBV11-2	TRBJ1-1	.	CASSFWTGNTEAFF
.	TRBV6-5	TRBJ2-7	.	CASRSLTEQYF
TRBD1	TRBV2	TRBJ2-1	.	CASSFGQGDEQFF
TRBD1	TRBV2	.	.	CASSGRDRGLVSYEQYF
TRBD2	TRBV7-2	TRBJ2-7	.	CASSDPGTSGPSYEQYF
.	TRBV6-1	TRBJ2-1	.	CASRPGGGFEQFF
.	TRBV7-8	TRBJ2-5	.	CASSERPWTSQETQYF
TRBD2	TRBV9	TRBJ2-1	.	CASSLGLAGARNEQFF
.	TRBV11-2	TRBJ2-1	.	CASSPQGLLYNEQFF